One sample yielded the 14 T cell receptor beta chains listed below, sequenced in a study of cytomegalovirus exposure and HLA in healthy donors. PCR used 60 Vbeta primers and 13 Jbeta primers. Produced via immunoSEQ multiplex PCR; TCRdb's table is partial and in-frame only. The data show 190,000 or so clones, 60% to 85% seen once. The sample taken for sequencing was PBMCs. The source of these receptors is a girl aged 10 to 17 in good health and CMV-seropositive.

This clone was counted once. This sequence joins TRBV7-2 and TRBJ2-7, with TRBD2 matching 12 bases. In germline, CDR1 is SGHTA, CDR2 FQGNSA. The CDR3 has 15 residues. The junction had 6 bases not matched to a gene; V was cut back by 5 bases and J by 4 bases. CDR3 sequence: CASSPYLAGGYEQYF. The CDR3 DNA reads TGTGCCAGCAGCCCATACCTAGCGGGGGGGTACGAGCAGTACTTC.

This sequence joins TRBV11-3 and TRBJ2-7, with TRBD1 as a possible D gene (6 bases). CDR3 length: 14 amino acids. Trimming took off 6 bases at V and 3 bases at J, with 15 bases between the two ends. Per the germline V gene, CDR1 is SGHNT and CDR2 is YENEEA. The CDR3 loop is CASRPEATGYEQYF. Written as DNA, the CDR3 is TGTGCCAGCAGACCAGAGGCGACAGGCTACGAGCAGTACTTC.

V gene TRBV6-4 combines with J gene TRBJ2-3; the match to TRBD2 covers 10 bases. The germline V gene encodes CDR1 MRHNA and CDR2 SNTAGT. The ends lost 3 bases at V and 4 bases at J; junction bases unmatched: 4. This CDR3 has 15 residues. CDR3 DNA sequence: TGTGCCAGCAGTGAGAGCGGGGGGGCCGCAGATACGCAGTATTTT. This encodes CASSESGGAADTQYF.

In nucleotides, the CDR3 is TGCGCCAGCAGCTTGGTGAGGCCAGGGGGTGATCAGCCCCAGCATTTT. Amino acids: CASSLVRPGGDQPQHF. The rearrangement joins TRBV5-1 to TRBJ1-5, with 7 bases aligning to TRBD1. The CDR3 extends over 16 amino acids. The J segment lost 5 bases and the V segment lost 0 bases, leaving 8 bases of the junction unmatched. CDR1 is SGHRS, CDR2 YFSETQ, per germline.

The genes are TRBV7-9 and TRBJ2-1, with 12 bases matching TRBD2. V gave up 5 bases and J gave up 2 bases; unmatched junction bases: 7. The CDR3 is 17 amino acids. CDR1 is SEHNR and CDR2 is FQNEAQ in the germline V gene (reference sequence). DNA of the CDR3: TGTGCCAGCAGCCCCCGACTAGCGGGGGACCCCTACAATGAGCAGTTCTTC. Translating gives CASSPRLAGDPYNEQFF.

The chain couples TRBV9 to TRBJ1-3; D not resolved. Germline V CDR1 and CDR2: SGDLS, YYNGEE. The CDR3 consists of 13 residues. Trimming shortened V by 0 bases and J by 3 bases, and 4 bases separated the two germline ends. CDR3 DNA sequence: TGTGCCAGCAGCGTAGATTATGGAAACACCATATATTTT. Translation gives CASSVDYGNTIYF.

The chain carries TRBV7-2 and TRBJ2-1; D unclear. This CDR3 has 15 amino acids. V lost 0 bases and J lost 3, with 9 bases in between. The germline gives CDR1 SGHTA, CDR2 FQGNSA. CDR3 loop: CASSLAGADYNEQFF. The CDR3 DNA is TGTGCCAGCAGCTTAGCCGGCGCGGACTACAATGAGCAGTTCTTC.

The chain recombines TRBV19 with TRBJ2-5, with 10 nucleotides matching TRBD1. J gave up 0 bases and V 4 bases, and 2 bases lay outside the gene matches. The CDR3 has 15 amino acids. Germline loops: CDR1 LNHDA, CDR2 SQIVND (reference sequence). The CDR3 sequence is CASSKGQGYQETQYF. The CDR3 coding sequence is TGTGCCAGTAGTAAGGGACAGGGGTACCAAGAGACCCAGTACTTC.

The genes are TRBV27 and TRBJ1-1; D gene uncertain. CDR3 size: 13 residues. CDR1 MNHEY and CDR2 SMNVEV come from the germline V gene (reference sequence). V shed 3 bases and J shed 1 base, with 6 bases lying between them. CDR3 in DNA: TGTGCCAGCAGTTTGACAAAGAACACTGAAGCTTTCTTT. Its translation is CASSLTKNTEAFF.

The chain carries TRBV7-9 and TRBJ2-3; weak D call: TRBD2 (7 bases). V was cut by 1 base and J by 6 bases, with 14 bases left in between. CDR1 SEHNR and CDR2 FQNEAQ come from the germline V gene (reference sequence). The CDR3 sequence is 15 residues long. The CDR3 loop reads CASSLVGGREDTQYF. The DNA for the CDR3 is TGTGCCAGCAGCTTAGTGGGGGGGCGCGAGGATACGCAGTATTTT.

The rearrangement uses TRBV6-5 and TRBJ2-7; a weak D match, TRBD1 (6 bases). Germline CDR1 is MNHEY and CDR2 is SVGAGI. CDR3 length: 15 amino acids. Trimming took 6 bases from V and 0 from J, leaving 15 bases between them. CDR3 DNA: TGTGCCAGCAGCCCGACAGGAACAAGCTCCTACGAGCAGTACTTC. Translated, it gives CASSPTGTSSYEQYF.

The CDR3 here is CASSVLLRAGSYNSPLHF. The CDR3 DNA sequence: TGTGCCAGCAGTGTCCTTCTGAGGGCGGGCTCCTATAATTCACCCCTCCACTTT. The rearrangement joins TRBV6-4 to TRBJ1-6, with D unclear. The CDR3 loop spans 18 amino acids. The germline CDR1 and CDR2 sequences are MRHNA and SNTAGT. Trimming took 4 bases from V and 0 from J, leaving 16 bases between them.

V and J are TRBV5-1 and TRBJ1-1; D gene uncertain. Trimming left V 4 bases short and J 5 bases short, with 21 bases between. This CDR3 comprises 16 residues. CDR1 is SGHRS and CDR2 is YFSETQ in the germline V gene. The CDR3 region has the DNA TGCGCCAGCAGCCCTTTTTCGGGCTTGGGCGGGACTGAAGCTTTCTTT. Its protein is CASSPFSGLGGTEAFF.

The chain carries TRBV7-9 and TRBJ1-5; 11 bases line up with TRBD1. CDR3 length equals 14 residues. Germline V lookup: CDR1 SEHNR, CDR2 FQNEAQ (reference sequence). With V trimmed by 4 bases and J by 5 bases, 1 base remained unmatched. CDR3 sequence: CASSSGQGDQPQHF. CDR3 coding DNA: TGTGCCAGCAGCTCGGGACAGGGGGATCAGCCCCAGCATTTT. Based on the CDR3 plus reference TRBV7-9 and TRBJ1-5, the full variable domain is DTGVSQNPRHKITKRGQNVTFRCDPISEHNRLYWYRQTLGQGPEFLTYFQNEAQLEKSRLLSDRFSAERPKGSFSTLEIQRTEQGDSAMYLCASSSGQGDQPQHFGDGTRLSIL.